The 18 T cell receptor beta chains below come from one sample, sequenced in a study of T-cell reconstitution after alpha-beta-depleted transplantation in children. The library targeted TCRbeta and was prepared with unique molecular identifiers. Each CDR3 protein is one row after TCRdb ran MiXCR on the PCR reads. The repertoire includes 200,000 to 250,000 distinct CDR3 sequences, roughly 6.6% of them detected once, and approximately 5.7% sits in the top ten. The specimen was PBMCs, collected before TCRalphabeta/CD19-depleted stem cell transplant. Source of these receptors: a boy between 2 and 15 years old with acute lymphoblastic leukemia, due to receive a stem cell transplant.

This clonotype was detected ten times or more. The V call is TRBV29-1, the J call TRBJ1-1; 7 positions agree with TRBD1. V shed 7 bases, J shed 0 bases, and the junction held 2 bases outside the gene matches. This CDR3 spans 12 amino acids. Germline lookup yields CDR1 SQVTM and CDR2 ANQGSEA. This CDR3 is CSAGGLNTEAFF. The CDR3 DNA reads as TGCAGCGCAGGGGGTTTGAACACTGAAGCTTTCTTT.

The CDR3 region is CSVTTSDRTF. The CDR3 DNA sequence: TGCAGCGTCACGACATCGGACAGGACCTTC. The J gene is TRBJ1-2, the V gene TRBV29-1; 7 positions match TRBD1. V lost 6 bases, J lost 14 bases, and 9 bases stayed unmatched. Germline V gene sequence: CDR1 SQVTM, CDR2 ANQGSEA. There are 10 residues in the CDR3.

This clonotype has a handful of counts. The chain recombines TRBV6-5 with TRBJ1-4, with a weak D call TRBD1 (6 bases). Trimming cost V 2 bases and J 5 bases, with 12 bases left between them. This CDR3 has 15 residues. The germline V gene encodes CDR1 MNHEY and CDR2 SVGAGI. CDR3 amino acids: CASSYEQGMNEKLFF. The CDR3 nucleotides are TGTGCCAGCAGTTACGAGCAGGGGATGAATGAAAAACTGTTTTTT.

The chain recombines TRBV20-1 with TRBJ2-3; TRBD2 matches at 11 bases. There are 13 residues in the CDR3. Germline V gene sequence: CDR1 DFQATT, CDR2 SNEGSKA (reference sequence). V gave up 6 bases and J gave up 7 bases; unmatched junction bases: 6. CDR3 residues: CSARTSGYNTQYF. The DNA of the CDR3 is TGCAGTGCCCGGACTAGCGGGTACAATACGCAGTATTTT.

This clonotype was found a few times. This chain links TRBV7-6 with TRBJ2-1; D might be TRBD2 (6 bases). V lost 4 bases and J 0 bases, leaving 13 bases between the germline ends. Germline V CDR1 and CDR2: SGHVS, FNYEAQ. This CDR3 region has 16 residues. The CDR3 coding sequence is TGTGCCAGCAGCTCCCTGACTAGGAGCTCCTACAATGAGCAGTTCTTC. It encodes CASSSLTRSSYNEQFF.

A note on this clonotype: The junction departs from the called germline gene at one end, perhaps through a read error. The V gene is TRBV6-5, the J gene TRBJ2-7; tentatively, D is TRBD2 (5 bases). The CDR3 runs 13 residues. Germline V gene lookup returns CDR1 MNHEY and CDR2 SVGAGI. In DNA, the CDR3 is TGTGCCACCAGTTACGGGGAGACCTACGAGCAGTACTTC. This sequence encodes CATSYGETYEQYF.

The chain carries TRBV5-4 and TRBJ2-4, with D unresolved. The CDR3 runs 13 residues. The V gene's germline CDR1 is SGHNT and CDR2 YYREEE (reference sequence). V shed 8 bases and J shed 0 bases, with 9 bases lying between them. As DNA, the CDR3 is TGTGCCAGGAGCCCTGCAGCCAAAAACATTCAGTACTTC. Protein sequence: CARSPAAKNIQYF.

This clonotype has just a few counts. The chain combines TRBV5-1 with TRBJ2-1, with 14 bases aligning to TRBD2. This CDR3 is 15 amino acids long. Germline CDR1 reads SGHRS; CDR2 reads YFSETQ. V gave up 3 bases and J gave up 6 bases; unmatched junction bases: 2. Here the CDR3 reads CASSYGTSGSNEQFF. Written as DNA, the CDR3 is TGCGCCAGCAGCTACGGGACTAGCGGGAGCAATGAGCAGTTCTTC.

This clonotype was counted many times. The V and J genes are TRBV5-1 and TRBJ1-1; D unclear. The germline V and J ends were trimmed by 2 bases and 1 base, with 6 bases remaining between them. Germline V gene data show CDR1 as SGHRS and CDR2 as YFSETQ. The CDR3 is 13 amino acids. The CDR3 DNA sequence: TGCGCCAGCAGCTTTTCCCAGAACACTGAAGCTTTCTTT. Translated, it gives CASSFSQNTEAFF.

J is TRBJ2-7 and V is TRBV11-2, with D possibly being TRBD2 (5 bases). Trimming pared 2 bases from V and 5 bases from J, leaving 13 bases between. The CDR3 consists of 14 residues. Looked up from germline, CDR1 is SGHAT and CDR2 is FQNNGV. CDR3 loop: CASSLRRYPDEQYF. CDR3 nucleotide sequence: TGTGCCAGCAGCTTACGGAGGTACCCAGACGAGCAGTACTTC. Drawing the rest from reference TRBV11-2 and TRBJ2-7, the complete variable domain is EAGVAQSPRYKIIEKRQSVAFWCNPISGHATLYWYQQILGQGPKLLIQFQNNGVVDDSQLPKDRFSAERLKGVDSTLKIQPAKLEDSAVYLCASSLRRYPDEQYFGPGTRLTVT.

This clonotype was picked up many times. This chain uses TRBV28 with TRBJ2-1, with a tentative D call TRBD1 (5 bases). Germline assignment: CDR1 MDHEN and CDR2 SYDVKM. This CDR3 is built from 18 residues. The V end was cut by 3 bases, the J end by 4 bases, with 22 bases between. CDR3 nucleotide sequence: TGTGCCAGCAGTTTTTTTCTCCAGGCCAAGGGGCTGTACAATGAGCAGTTCTTC. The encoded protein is CASSFFLQAKGLYNEQFF.

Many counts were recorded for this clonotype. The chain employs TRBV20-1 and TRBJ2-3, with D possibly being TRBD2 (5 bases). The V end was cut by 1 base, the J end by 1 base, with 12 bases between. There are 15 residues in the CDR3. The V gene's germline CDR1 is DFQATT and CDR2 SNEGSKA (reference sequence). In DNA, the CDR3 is TGCAGTGCTAGAGCACTAGAGTTTGGCACAGATACGCAGTATTTT. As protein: CSARALEFGTDTQYF.

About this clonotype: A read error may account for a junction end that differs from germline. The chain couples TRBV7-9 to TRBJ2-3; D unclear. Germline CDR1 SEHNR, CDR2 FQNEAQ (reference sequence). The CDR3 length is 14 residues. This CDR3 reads CASSSRSITDAQYF. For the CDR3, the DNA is TGTGCCAGCAGCTCCCGGTCGATCACAGATGCGCAGTATTTT.

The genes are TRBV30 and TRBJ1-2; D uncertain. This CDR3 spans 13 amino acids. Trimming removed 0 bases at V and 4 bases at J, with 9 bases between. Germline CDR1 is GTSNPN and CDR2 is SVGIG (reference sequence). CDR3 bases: TGTGCCTGGAGTGTTGGAGAGAGCTATGGCTACACCTTC. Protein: CAWSVGESYGYTF.

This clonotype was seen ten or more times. CDR3 residues: CASSLGSAGELFF. The CDR3 nucleotides are TGTGCCAGCAGCTTGGGTTCGGCCGGGGAGCTGTTTTTT. The chain links TRBV7-8 to TRBJ2-2; the D is unclear. Between the trimmed V and J ends, which lost 3 bases and 6 bases, there was a span of 8 bases. The germline gives CDR1 SGHVS, CDR2 FQNEAQ. The CDR3 runs 13 residues.

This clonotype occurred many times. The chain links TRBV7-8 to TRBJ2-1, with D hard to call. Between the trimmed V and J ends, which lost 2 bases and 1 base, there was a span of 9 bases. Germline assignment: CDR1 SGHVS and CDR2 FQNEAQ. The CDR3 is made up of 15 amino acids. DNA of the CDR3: TGTGCCAGCAGCTTATCGAGGCTTTCCTACAATGAGCAGTTCTTC. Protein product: CASSLSRLSYNEQFF.

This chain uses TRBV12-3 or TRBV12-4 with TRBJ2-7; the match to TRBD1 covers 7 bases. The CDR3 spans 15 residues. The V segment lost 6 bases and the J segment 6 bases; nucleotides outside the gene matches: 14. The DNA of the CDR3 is TGTGCCAGCAGGCCCACAGGGGCAGCGCACGGCGAGCAGTACTTC. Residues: CASRPTGAAHGEQYF.

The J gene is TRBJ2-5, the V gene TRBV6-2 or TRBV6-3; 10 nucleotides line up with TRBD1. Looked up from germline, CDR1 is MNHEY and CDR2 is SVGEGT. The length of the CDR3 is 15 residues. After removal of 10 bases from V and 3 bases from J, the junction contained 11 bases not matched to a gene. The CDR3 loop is CAIQDPGQGKETQYF. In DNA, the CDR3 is TGTGCCATCCAAGACCCGGGACAGGGGAAAGAGACCCAGTACTTC.